This is a list of T cell receptor beta chains from one sample in a study of monozygotic twins with inflammatory bowel disease. Using the 5' RACE reads, TCRdb records one entry per CDR3 protein without DNA. This listing includes approximately 420,000 distinct CDR3 sequences. The sequenced material came from blood. All receptors derive from a human donor with ulcerative colitis or Crohn's disease, or a healthy co-twin of an affected twin (not recorded which). Both conserved end residues are part of each CDR3. Fields, in order: J gene, V gene, CDR3 protein.

j_call: TRBJ2-7
v_call: TRBV5-1
cdr3_aa: CASSLGPGQGGEQYF

j_call: TRBJ2-5
v_call: TRBV5-4
cdr3_aa: CASSLRLEETQYF

j_call: TRBJ1-1
v_call: TRBV5-5
cdr3_aa: CASSFFIEGLGEAFF

j_call: TRBJ1-2
v_call: TRBV5-1
cdr3_aa: CASSLAGRFYGYTF

j_call: TRBJ2-5
v_call: TRBV29-1
cdr3_aa: CSGSGGNQETQYF

j_call: TRBJ2-7
v_call: TRBV11-1
cdr3_aa: CASSPTSLLAAPYSYEQYF

j_call: TRBJ1-5
v_call: TRBV4-1
cdr3_aa: CASSQEARDQPQHF

j_call: TRBJ1-5
v_call: TRBV27
cdr3_aa: CASSFQGNSNQPQHF

j_call: TRBJ2-3
v_call: TRBV7-2
cdr3_aa: CASSLLFTDTQYF

j_call: TRBJ2-3
v_call: TRBV5-1
cdr3_aa: CASSARAGTDTQYF

j_call: TRBJ2-1
v_call: TRBV7-2
cdr3_aa: CASSLGGAESYNEQFF

j_call: TRBJ2-2
v_call: TRBV24-1
cdr3_aa: CATRGQGTGELFF

j_call: TRBJ1-1
v_call: TRBV7-2
cdr3_aa: CASRPLWGRAFF

j_call: TRBJ2-6
v_call: TRBV11-2
cdr3_aa: CASSLAAVSGANVLTF

j_call: TRBJ2-1
v_call: TRBV7-8
cdr3_aa: CASSLASPTPFYNEQFF

j_call: TRBJ1-1
v_call: TRBV28
cdr3_aa: CASSPSGVNTEAFF